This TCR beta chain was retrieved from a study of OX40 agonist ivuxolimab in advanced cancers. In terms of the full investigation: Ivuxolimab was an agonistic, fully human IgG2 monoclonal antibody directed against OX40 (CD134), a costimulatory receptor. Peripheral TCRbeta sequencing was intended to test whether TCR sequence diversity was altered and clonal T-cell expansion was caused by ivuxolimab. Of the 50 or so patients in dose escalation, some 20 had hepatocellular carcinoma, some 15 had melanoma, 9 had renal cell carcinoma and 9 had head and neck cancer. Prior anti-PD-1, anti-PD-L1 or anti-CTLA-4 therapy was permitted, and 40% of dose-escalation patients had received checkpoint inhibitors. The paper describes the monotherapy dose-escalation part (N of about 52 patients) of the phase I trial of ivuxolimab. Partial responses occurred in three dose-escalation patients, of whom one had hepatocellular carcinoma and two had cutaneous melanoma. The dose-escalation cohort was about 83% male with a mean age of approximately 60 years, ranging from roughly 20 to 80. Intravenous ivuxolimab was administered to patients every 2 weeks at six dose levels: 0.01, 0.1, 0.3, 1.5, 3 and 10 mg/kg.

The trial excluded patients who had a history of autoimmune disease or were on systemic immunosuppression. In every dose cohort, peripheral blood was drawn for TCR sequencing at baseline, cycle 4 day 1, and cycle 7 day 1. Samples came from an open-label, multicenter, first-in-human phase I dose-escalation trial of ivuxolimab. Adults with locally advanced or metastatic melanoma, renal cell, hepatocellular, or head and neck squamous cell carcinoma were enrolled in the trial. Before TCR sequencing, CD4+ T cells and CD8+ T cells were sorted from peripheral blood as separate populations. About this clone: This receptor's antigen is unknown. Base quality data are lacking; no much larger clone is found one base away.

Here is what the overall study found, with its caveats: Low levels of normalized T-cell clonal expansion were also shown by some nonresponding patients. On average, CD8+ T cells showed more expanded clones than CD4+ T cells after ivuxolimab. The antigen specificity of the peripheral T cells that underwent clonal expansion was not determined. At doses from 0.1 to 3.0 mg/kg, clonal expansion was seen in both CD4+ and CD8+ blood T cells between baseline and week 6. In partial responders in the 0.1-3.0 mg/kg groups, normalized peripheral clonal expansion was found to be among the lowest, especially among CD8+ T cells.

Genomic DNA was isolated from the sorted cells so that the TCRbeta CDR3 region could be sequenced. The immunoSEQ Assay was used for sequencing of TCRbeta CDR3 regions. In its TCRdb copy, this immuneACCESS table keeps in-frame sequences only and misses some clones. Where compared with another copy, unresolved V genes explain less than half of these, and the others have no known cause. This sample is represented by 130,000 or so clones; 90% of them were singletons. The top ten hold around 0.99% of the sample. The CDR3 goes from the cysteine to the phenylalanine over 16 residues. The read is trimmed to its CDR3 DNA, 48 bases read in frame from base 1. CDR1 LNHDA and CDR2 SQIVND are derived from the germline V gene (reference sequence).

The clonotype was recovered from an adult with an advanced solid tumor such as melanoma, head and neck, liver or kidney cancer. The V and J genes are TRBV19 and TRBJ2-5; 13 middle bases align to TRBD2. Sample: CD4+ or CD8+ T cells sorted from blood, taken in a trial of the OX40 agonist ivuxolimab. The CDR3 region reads CASRGLAGVLEETQYF. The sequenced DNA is TGTGCAAGCAGAGGACTAGCGGGAGTTTTGGAAGAGACCCAGTACTTC.